This TCR beta chain comes out of a study of T cells in localized non-small cell lung cancer. Germline V gene data show CDR1 as LNHDA and CDR2 as SQIVND (reference sequence). Trimming took 4 bases from V and 4 from J, leaving 14 bases between them. CDR3 size: 14 residues. Here immunoSEQ multiplex PCR was the method, and the copy in TCRdb shows in-frame clones only, minus some. The sample has tens of thousands of clones; roughly nine tenths are singletons. Broader study findings: There was an association of higher blood T cell density with longer overall survival.

About this clone: The antigen is unknown.

The material sequenced was peripheral blood mononuclear cells, taken before any cancer treatment. This TCR was recovered from a man between 35 and 75 years old with stage III lung adenocarcinoma. The V call is TRBV19, the J call TRBJ2-7; the D is unclear. CDR3 in amino acids: CASSKTHTQYEQYF. The CDR3 nucleotides are TGTGCCAGTAGTAAGACCCACACACAATACGAGCAGTACTTC.